These T cell receptor beta chains were read from a single sample in a study of early T cells in non-severe SARS-CoV-2 infection. From the 5' RACE reads, TCRdb called clonotypes with MiXCR, one entry per CDR3 protein. The sample carries approximately 73,000 distinct CDR3 sequences, around 10% recorded once. Sequencing was carried out using whole blood. These receptors came from an adult who was a healthcare worker with PCR-confirmed SARS-CoV-2 infection or an uninfected control (not recorded which). Both conserved end residues are part of each CDR3. The D gene is left open where the match is weak. Some rows have no size entry. The others give once, few or many, or a class for an expanded clone.

d_gene | j_gene | v_gene | len | abundance | CDR3nt | CDR3aa
. | TRBJ1-5 | TRBV11-2 | 15 | many | TGTGCCAGCAGCCTGGGGCGGCCAAGCAATCAGCCCCAGCATTTT | CASSLGRPSNQPQHF
. | TRBJ1-6 | TRBV19 | 13 | many | TGTGCCAGTAGTATGGTTTGGGTTTCACCCCTCCACTTT | CASSMVWVSPLHF
. | TRBJ1-5 | TRBV19 | 14 | many | TGTGCCAGTAGTATAGATGGTCGCAATCAGCCCCAGCATTTT | CASSIDGRNQPQHF
. | TRBJ1-1 | TRBV7-9 | 13 | many | TGTGCCAGCAGCCAGACGGTGAACACTGAAGCTTTCTTT | CASSQTVNTEAFF
TRBD2 | TRBJ2-3 | TRBV6-2/TRBV6-3 | 17 | . | TGTGCCAGCAGTGGTACTAGCGGGGGCCAAACCACAGATACGCAGTATTTT | CASSGTSGGQTTDTQYF
. | TRBJ2-1 | TRBV2 | 14 | few | TGTGCCAGCAGTGAAGTGACAGCTTACAATGAGCAGTTCTTC | CASSEVTAYNEQFF
TRBD2 | TRBJ2-3 | TRBV3-1 | 13 | many | TGTGCCAGCAGCCGGGGAGGGGAGGATACGCAGTATTTT | CASSRGGEDTQYF
TRBD1 | TRBJ2-5 | TRBV15 | 14 | few | TGTGCCACCAGCAGCACAGGGGGCCAAGAGACCCAGTACTTC | CATSSTGGQETQYF
. | TRBJ2-4 | TRBV6-2/TRBV6-3 | 15 | many | TGTGCCAGCGGTATTGGGGTATTAGCCAAAAACATTCAGTACTTC | CASGIGVLAKNIQYF
. | TRBJ1-1 | TRBV7-9 | 14 | . | TGTGCCAGCAGTCCGGCACTTATGAACACTGAAGCTTTCTTT | CASSPALMNTEAFF
TRBD1 | TRBJ1-5 | TRBV12-3/TRBV12-4 | 17 | many | TGTGCCAGCAGCCCTACCCGGGACAGTGGGATAGATCAGCCCCAGCATTTT | CASSPTRDSGIDQPQHF
TRBD2 | TRBJ2-3 | TRBV15 | 16 | few | TGTGCCACCAGAATAGCGGGGGGTGTTGGCACAGATACGCAGTATTTT | CATRIAGGVGTDTQYF
. | TRBJ1-2 | TRBV7-2 | 15 | . | TGTGCCAGCAGTTCGGTCTCTTCCCCGAACTATGGCTACACCTTC | CASSSVSSPNYGYTF
TRBD1 | TRBJ1-2 | TRBV14 | 15 | many | TGTGCCAGCAGCCAAGGGGCACAGGGGGCCTTTGGCTACACCTTC | CASSQGAQGAFGYTF
. | TRBJ2-3 | TRBV12-3/TRBV12-4 | 13 | . | TGTGCCAGCATCGGGGGGCTCACAGATACGCAGTATTTT | CASIGGLTDTQYF
. | TRBJ1-4 | TRBV20-1 | 11 | . | TGCAGTGCCCCCACAGGCGAAAAACTGTTTTTT | CSAPTGEKLFF
. | TRBJ2-1 | TRBV4-1 | 15 | many | TGCGCCAGCAGCCAAGGAGAGGTTTCGTTAAGTGAGCAGTTCTTC | CASSQGEVSLSEQFF
. | TRBJ1-6 | TRBV10-2 | 14 | . | TGCGCCAGCAGTAGGGGCAGGGCCGAATCACCCCTCCACTTT | CASSRGRAESPLHF
. | TRBJ1-5 | TRBV4-2 | 14 | few | TGTGCCAGCAGCCAGAGGACAGGCAATCAGCCCCAGCATTTT | CASSQRTGNQPQHF
TRBD2 | TRBJ2-1 | TRBV10-3 | 16 | . | TGTGCCATCAGCGACCCGGGACTAGCGGGGGAAAGTGAGCAGTTCTTC | CAISDPGLAGESEQFF
. | TRBJ1-6 | TRBV14 | 17 | few | TGTGCCAGCAGCCAAAGGGCAGGCCGGGGGGGTAATTCACCCCTCCACTTT | CASSQRAGRGGNSPLHF
. | TRBJ2-2 | TRBV6-1 | 14 | . | TGTGCCAGCAGACCGGGACATAGCGCCGGGGAGCTGTTTTTT | CASRPGHSAGELFF
TRBD2 | TRBJ2-5 | TRBV20-1 | 14 | few | TGCAGTGCCAGACCTGAGCGGGGGCAAGAGACCCAGTACTTC | CSARPERGQETQYF
. | TRBJ1-2 | TRBV20-1 | 12 | many | TGCAGTGCTAGTTCCAGGGATGAAGGCTACACCTTC | CSASSRDEGYTF
. | TRBJ2-1 | TRBV4-1 | 12 | . | TGCGCCAGCAGCCAAGTGGGAAATGAGCAGTTCTTC | CASSQVGNEQFF
. | TRBJ1-5 | TRBV4-2 | 14 | many | TGTGCCAGCAGCCAAGATACAACTAATCAGCCCCAGCATTTT | CASSQDTTNQPQHF
. | TRBJ1-1 | TRBV5-5 | 14 | many | TGTGCCAGCAGCCCAGACAGTGTGAGCACTGAAGCTTTCTTT | CASSPDSVSTEAFF
TRBD2 | TRBJ2-1 | TRBV7-9 | 15 | . | TGTGCCAGCAGCCACGGGACTACGGACCACAATGAGCAGTTCTTC | CASSHGTTDHNEQFF
TRBD2 | TRBJ2-2 | TRBV20-1 | 16 | few | TGCAGTGCTAGTCCTAGCGGGGGCCGGAACACCGGGGAGCTGTTTTTT | CSASPSGGRNTGELFF
. | TRBJ2-5 | TRBV7-9 | 14 | many | TGTGCCAGCAGCTTAGCAGGAGGGGTGGAGACCCAGTACTTC | CASSLAGGVETQYF
. | TRBJ2-1 | TRBV18 | 12 | many | TGTGCCAGCTCACCAACGAGTAATGAGCAGTTCTTC | CASSPTSNEQFF
TRBD1 | TRBJ1-1 | TRBV6-1 | 15 | few | TGTGCCAGCAGTACACCGGGACAGGGGAACACTGAAGCTTTCTTT | CASSTPGQGNTEAFF
. | TRBJ2-7 | TRBV10-3 | 12 | . | TGTGCCATCCCGACAGGCCCCTACGAGCAGTACTTC | CAIPTGPYEQYF
. | TRBJ2-1 | TRBV9 | 15 | . | TGTGCCAGCAATCCCCCGATGAAAGGGGCGGTTGGTCAGTTCTTC | CASNPPMKGAVGQFF
. | TRBJ2-1 | TRBV7-9 | 15 | few | TGTGCCAGCAGCCCCAGAGGGCTCCTGAGTAATGAGCAGTTCTTC | CASSPRGLLSNEQFF
. | TRBJ1-1 | TRBV6-1 | 14 | many | TGTGCCAGCAGCGCGAATGGGGCGGAGGGTGAAGCTTTCTTT | CASSANGAEGEAFF
TRBD1 | TRBJ1-1 | TRBV5-1 | 16 | few | TGCGCCAGCAGCTCACTGAACAGGGGGCTAATCACTGAAGCTTTCTTT | CASSSLNRGLITEAFF
TRBD1 | TRBJ2-1 | TRBV5-4 | 16 | large | TGTGCCAGCAGCCCACCCGGGACAGGCTTGTACAATGAGCAGTTCTTC | CASSPPGTGLYNEQFF
. | TRBJ2-7 | TRBV27 | 14 | many | TGTGCCAGCAGTTTCCGAGGGGGAATATACGAGCAGTACTTC | CASSFRGGIYEQYF
. | TRBJ2-3 | TRBV20-1 | 15 | few | TGCAGTGCTAGCGGGGGACCACCTAGCACAGATACGCAGTATTTT | CSASGGPPSTDTQYF
. | TRBJ1-2 | TRBV7-9 | 14 | many | TGTGCCAGCAGCGCGCCCTCCCGTAACTATGGCTACACCTTC | CASSAPSRNYGYTF
. | TRBJ1-1 | TRBV5-1 | 13 | many | TGCGCCAGCAGCTTGGCCCAGGGAACTGAAGCTTTCTTT | CASSLAQGTEAFF
. | TRBJ2-7 | TRBV4-1 | 14 | many | TGCGCCAGCAGCTCTGGACCGGGCTCCTACGAGCAGTACTTC | CASSSGPGSYEQYF
TRBD2 | TRBJ2-1 | TRBV29-1 | 18 | . | TGCAGCGTCGTGGGACTAGCGGGGGCGTACCGACTATACAATGAGCAGTTCTTC | CSVVGLAGAYRLYNEQFF
. | TRBJ2-1 | TRBV11-2 | 17 | once | TGTGCCAGCAGGTCAGTGAGGCGGGTTGCCAGAGCCAATGAGCAGTTCTTC | CASRSVRRVARANEQFF
. | TRBJ2-2 | TRBV29-1 | 12 | . | TGCAGCGTTGACCGGGACACCGGGGAGCTGTTTTTT | CSVDRDTGELFF
. | TRBJ1-2 | TRBV11-2 | 14 | few | TGTGCCAGCAGCTTAGATGGTTCTGCCCATGGCTACACCTTC | CASSLDGSAHGYTF
. | TRBJ1-2 | TRBV5-1 | 15 | . | TGCGCCAGCAGCCCTGGGACTCCGCCGGGGAAGGGCTACACCTTC | CASSPGTPPGKGYTF
. | TRBJ2-5 | TRBV6-6 | 14 | . | TGTGCCAGCACCCCTCCCGGGGGGCCAGAGACCCAGTACTTC | CASTPPGGPETQYF
TRBD1 | TRBJ2-1 | TRBV7-9 | 15 | many | TGTGCCAGCAGCCAGGGACAGTCAATATACAATGAGCAGTTCTTC | CASSQGQSIYNEQFF
TRBD1 | TRBJ1-5 | TRBV18 | 15 | many | TGTGCCAGCTCACCGCCCGGGACAGAAAATCAGCCCCAGCATTTT | CASSPPGTENQPQHF